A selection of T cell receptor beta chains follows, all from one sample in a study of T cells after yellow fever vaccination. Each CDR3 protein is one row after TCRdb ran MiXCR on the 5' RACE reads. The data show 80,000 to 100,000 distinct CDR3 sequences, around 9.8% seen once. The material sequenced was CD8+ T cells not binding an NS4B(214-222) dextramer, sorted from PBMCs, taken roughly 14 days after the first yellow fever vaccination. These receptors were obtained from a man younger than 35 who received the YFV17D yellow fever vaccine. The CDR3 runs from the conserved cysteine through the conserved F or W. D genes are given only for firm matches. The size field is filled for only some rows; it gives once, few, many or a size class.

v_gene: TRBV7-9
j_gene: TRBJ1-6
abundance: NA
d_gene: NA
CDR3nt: TGTGCCAGCAGCCCAATCACAGGGACACCCCTCCACTTT
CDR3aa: CASSPITGTPLHF

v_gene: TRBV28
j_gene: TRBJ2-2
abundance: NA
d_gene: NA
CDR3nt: TGTGCCAGCAGTTTAAAGGGGAACACCGGGGAGCTGTTTTTT
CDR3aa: CASSLKGNTGELFF

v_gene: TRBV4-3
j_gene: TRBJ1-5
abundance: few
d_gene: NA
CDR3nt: TGCGCCAGCAGCCAAGACAGGCAGGGAGGTCAGCCCCAGCATTTT
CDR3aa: CASSQDRQGGQPQHF

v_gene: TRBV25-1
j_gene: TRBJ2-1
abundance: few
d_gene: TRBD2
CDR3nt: TGTGCCAGCAGTCGAGCGGGGGGGAACAATGAGCAGTTCTTC
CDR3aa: CASSRAGGNNEQFF

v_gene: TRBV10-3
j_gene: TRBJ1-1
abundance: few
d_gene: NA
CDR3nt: TGTGCCATCACTCGACGTACGAACACTGAAGCTTTCTTT
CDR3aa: CAITRRTNTEAFF

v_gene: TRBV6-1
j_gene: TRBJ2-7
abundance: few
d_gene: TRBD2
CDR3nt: TGTGCCAGCAGTCCCCTCCCTCTAGCGGATTACTCCTACGAGCAGTACTTC
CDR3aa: CASSPLPLADYSYEQYF

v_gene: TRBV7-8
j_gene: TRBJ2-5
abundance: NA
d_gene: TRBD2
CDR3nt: TGTGCCAGCAGCCCAGGACTGGGGGGGGGCCAAGAGACCCAGTACTTC
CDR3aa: CASSPGLGGGQETQYF

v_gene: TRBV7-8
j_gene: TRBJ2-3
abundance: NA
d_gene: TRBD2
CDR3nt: TGTGCCAGCAGCCATCAGCGGGGGGGGAGGGAGACGCAGTATTTT
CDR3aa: CASSHQRGGRETQYF

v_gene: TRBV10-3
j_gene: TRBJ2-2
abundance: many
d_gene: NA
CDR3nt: TGTGCCATCAAAGAGGACATTTCGAACACCGGGGAGCTGTTTTTT
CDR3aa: CAIKEDISNTGELFF

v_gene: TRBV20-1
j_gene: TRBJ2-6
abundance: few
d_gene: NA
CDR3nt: TGCAGCCCATGGAGGGCCAACGTCCTGACTTTC
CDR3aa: CSPWRANVLTF

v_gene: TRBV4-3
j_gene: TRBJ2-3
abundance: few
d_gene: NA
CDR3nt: TGCGCCAGCAGCCCAGATATCAGGCGAACAGATACGCAGTATTTT
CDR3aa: CASSPDIRRTDTQYF

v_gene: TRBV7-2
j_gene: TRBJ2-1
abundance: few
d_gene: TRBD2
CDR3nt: TGTGCCAGCAGTACTAGCGGGGGGGTTAACTACAATGAGCAGTTCTTC
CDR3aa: CASSTSGGVNYNEQFF

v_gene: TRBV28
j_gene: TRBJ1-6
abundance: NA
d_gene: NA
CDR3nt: TGTGCCAGCAGCCGTGACCGACCTTTAGAGAGTTTTAGCTCCTATAATTCACCCCTCCACTTT
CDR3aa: CASSRDRPLESFSSYNSPLHF

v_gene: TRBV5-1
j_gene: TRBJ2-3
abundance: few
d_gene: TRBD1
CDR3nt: TGCGCCAGCAGCTTGGGGGACAGGGGTAGCACAGATACGCAGTATTTT
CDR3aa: CASSLGDRGSTDTQYF

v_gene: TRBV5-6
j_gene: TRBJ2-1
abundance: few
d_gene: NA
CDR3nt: TGTGCCAGCAGCTTGCCAGTCTACAATGAGCAGTTCTTC
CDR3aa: CASSLPVYNEQFF

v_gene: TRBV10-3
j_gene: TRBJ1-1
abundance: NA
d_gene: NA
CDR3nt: TGTGCCATCAGTGATAAGGGGAGGACTGAAGCTTTCTTT
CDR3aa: CAISDKGRTEAFF

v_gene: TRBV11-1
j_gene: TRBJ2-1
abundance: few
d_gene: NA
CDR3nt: TGTGCCAGCAGCTTAAGCGGGAATGAGCAGTTCTTC
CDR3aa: CASSLSGNEQFF

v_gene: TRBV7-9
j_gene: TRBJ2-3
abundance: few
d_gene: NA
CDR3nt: TGTGCCAGCAGCTTTGGAGGGTCAGATACGCAGTATTTT
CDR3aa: CASSFGGSDTQYF

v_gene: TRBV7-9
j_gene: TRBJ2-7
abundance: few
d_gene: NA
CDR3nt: TGTGCCAGCAGCTCCCTGACGGGGTTGGGTTACGAGCAGTACTTC
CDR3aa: CASSSLTGLGYEQYF

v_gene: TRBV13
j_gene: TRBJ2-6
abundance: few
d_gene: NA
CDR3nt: TGTGCCAGCAGCTTAAGAGACGTCGGGAGCTCTGGGGCCAACGTCCTGACTTTC
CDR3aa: CASSLRDVGSSGANVLTF

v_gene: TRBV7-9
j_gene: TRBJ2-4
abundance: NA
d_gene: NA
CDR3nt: TGTGCCAGCAGCCCAAGCTCCGGGGCTGTCATTCAGTACTTC
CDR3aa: CASSPSSGAVIQYF

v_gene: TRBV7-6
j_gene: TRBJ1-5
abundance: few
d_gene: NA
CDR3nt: TGTGCCAGCAGCTTAGGGGTGGGGGGACGCCTCAATCAGCCCCAGCATTTT
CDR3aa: CASSLGVGGRLNQPQHF

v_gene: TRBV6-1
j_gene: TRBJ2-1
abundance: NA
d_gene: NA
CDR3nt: TGTGCCAGCAGTGAGAACGCCCCTGAGCAGTTCTTC
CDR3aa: CASSENAPEQFF

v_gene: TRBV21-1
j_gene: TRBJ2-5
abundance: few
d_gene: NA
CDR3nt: TGTGCCAGCATCAAGACTAGCGGGGGAGAGACCCAGTACTTC
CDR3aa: CASIKTSGGETQYF

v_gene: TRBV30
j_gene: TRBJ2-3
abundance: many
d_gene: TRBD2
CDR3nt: TGTGCCTGGAGTGTCGGTCTAGCGGGGTTCACAGATACGCAGTATTTT
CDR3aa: CAWSVGLAGFTDTQYF

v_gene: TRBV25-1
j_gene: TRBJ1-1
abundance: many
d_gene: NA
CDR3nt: TGTGCCAGCAGTGAATATAGACAGAACACTGAAGCTTTCTTT
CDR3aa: CASSEYRQNTEAFF

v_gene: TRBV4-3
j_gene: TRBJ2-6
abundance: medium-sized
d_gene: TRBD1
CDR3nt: TGCGCCAGCAGCCAAGCAGGGGGCTCTGGGGCCAACGTCCTGACTTTC
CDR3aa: CASSQAGGSGANVLTF

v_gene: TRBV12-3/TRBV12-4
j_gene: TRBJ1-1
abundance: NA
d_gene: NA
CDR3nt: TGTGCCAGCAGTGATAGGGGAGACACTGAAGCTTTCTTT
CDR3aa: CASSDRGDTEAFF

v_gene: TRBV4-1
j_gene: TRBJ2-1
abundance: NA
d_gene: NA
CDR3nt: TGCGCCAGCAGCACCCAATTAAGGGGGGAGATTTACTACAATGAGCAGTTCTTC
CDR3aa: CASSTQLRGEIYYNEQFF

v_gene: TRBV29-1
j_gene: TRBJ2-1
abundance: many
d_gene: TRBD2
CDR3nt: TGCAGCGTTACGTGGACTAGCGGGGGGGAAGGGAATGAGCAGTTCTTC
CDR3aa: CSVTWTSGGEGNEQFF

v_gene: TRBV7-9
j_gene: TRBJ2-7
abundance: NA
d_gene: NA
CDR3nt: TGTGCCAGCAGCCAGGAGCGGACCTGGGAGCAGTACTTC
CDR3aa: CASSQERTWEQYF